This paragraph reports one TCR beta chain. As yet, its antigen is unknown. The V and J ends lost 3 bases and 0 bases, in that order; junction bases with no gene match: 18. This CDR3 is built from 20 residues. Germline V gives CDR1 KGHSH, CDR2 LQKENI. This table comes from immunoSEQ multiplex PCR, and its TCRdb copy is limited to in-frame clones, with some not included. The table records about 21,000 clones, approximately 78% of them present only once. These data belong to a study of CD4+ T cells in melanoma. General observations from the study: A reported correlation linked neoantigen-specific CD4+ T cells to CD8+, macrophage and B cell function. Diverse differentiation states were reported for melanoma neoantigen-specific CD4+ T cells.

This chain joins TRBV18 and TRBJ2-5, with 8 bases that match TRBD2. The sequence was collected from a human donor with melanoma. The CDR3 nucleotides read TGTGCCAGCTCACCCCCCCGCAGCGGGGGAATACAAACGTACCAAGAGACCCAGTACTTC. Encoded protein: CASSPPRSGGIQTYQETQYF.